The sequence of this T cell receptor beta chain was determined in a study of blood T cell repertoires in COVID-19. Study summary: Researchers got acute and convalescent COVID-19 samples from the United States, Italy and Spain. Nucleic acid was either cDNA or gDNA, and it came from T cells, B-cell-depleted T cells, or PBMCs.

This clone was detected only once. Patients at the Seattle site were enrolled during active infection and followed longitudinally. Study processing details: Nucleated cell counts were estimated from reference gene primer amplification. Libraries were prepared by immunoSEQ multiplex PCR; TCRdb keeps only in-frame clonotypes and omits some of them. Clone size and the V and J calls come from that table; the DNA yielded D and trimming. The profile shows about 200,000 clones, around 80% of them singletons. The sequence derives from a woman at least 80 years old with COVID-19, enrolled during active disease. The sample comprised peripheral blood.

The CDR3: CATSDHRGETQYF. DNA for the CDR3: TGTGCCACCAGTGATCATAGAGGAGAGACCCAGTACTTC. The V and J genes are TRBV24-1 and TRBJ2-5; no clear D gene. This CDR3 contains 13 residues. V lost 3 bases to trimming and J lost 4 bases, with 8 bases between them. CDR1 and CDR2 from the germline V gene are KGHDR and SFDVKD.